The 31 T cell receptor beta chains below come from one sample, sequenced in a study of T cells after yellow fever vaccination. TCRdb passed the 5' RACE reads through MiXCR, listing each CDR3 protein once. The data show a few hundred thousand distinct CDR3 sequences, about 6.6% seen once. The specimen was PBMCs, collected 35 to 50 days after the first yellow fever vaccination. The receptors derive from a man aged 18 to 30 who received the YFV17D yellow fever vaccine.

In its sample, this clonotype was seen a few times. The V and J genes are TRBV5-1 and TRBJ2-5; 7 bases match TRBD1. The CDR3 runs to 14 residues. J was trimmed by 3 bases and V by 8 bases; bases with no gene match: 10. Germline lookup yields CDR1 SGHRS and CDR2 YFSETQ. The CDR3 DNA is TGCGCCAGATTGACAGGGTTAGGGGAAGAGACCCAGTACTTC. The encoded protein is CARLTGLGEETQYF. The full variable domain, completed using reference TRBV5-1 and TRBJ2-5, is KAGVTQTPRYLIKTRGQQVTLSCSPISGHRSVSWYQQTPGQGLQFLFEYFSETQRNKGNFPGRFSGRQFSNSRSEMNVSTLELGDSALYLCARLTGLGEETQYFGPGTRLLVL.

This chain links TRBV11-2 with TRBJ2-1; TRBD1 might be the D (5 bases). The CDR3 loop spans 14 amino acids. Germline V gene data show CDR1 as SGHAT and CDR2 as FQNNGV. Trimming removed 1 base from V and 9 bases from J, with 13 bases in between. DNA for the CDR3: TGTGCCAGCAGCTTAGTAGTCAGGGTGGGTGAGCAGTTCTTC. The encoded protein is CASSLVVRVGEQFF.

This clonotype was recorded many times. The chain carries TRBV7-9 and TRBJ2-7; 7 bases are shared with TRBD2. Germline-derived CDR1 and CDR2 are SEHNR and FQNEAQ (reference sequence). The CDR3 runs to 15 residues. With V trimmed by 6 bases and J by 0 bases, 8 bases remained unmatched. CDR3 nucleotides: TGTGCCAGCAGACATAGCCGGGAGGCCTCCTACGAGCAGTACTTC. Amino acid sequence: CASRHSREASYEQYF.

This clonotype was counted ten times or more. The V call is TRBV7-2, the J call TRBJ1-6; possibly TRBD1 for D (6 bases). Germline CDR1 and CDR2: SGHTA and FQGNSA. With 9 bases removed from V and 7 bases from J, the gap between germline ends came to 13 bases. The CDR3 is 13 residues long. The CDR3 loop reads CASSQGPNSPLHF. In DNA, the CDR3 is TGTGCCAGTTCACAGGGCCCCAATTCACCCCTCCACTTT.

Only a few counts were recorded for this clonotype. This chain uses TRBV6-2 or TRBV6-3 with TRBJ2-1, with TRBD2 matching over 10 bases. Per the germline V gene, CDR1 is MNHEY and CDR2 is SVGEGT. CDR3 length equals 16 residues. J lost 9 bases, V lost 5 bases, and 13 bases had no gene match. CDR3 loop: CASSGPASGGRGEQFF. CDR3 DNA sequence: TGTGCCAGCAGTGGCCCCGCTAGCGGGGGACGAGGTGAGCAGTTCTTC.

In its sample, this clonotype was seen a few times. V and J are TRBV5-1 and TRBJ1-2, with TRBD1 matching over 9 bases. CDR1 and CDR2 from the germline V gene are SGHRS and YFSETQ. The CDR3 sequence is 17 residues long. J gave up 3 bases and V 3 bases, and 12 bases lay outside the gene matches. The CDR3 sequence: CASSSTGQGQFYYGYTF. CDR3 DNA: TGCGCCAGCAGCTCGACCGGACAGGGGCAATTCTACTATGGCTACACCTTC. Combining the CDR3 with reference TRBV5-1 and TRBJ1-2 gives the whole variable domain KAGVTQTPRYLIKTRGQQVTLSCSPISGHRSVSWYQQTPGQGLQFLFEYFSETQRNKGNFPGRFSGRQFSNSRSEMNVSTLELGDSALYLCASSSTGQGQFYYGYTFGSGTRLTVV.

The V and J genes are TRBV2 and TRBJ2-3, with TRBD2 identical over 9 bases. The germline V gene encodes CDR1 SNHLY and CDR2 FYNNEI. The J segment lost 3 bases and the V segment lost 8 bases, leaving 9 bases of the junction unmatched. This CDR3 region has 15 residues. The CDR3 DNA follows: TGTGCCAGCTCCGGCGGGGGGGCGGGAACAGATACGCAGTATTTT. Translation: CASSGGGAGTDTQYF.

The chain links TRBV5-1 to TRBJ2-3; 13 nucleotides agree with TRBD2. This CDR3 spans 16 amino acids. V lost 4 bases and J lost 1; bases outside the gene matches: 3. CDR1 SGHRS and CDR2 YFSETQ come from the germline V gene. CDR3 residues: CASSTGTSGGTDTQYF. CDR3 nucleotide sequence: TGCGCCAGCAGCACCGGGACTAGCGGGGGCACAGATACGCAGTATTTT.

On this clonotype itself: The junction departs from germline at one end; a sequencing error may be responsible. V and J are TRBV7-7 and TRBJ2-1; D is unclear. This CDR3 spans 16 amino acids. Germline V lookup: CDR1 SSHAT, CDR2 FNYEAQ (reference sequence). CDR3 nucleotide sequence: TGTGCTAGCAGCCCCGGTCTACCTCCGTCCTACAATGAGCAGTTCTTC. This sequence encodes CASSPGLPPSYNEQFF.

A few counts support this clonotype. V gene TRBV2 combines with J gene TRBJ2-1; TRBD2 aligns across 11 bases. V was clipped by 7 bases and J by 0 bases; unmatched bases: 14. CDR3 length equals 19 residues. Germline V gives CDR1 SNHLY, CDR2 FYNNEI. The CDR3 sequence: CASILSGTSGDSSYNEQFF. The CDR3 bases are TGTGCCAGCATTCTTTCAGGGACTAGCGGTGATAGCTCCTACAATGAGCAGTTCTTC. Based on the CDR3 plus reference TRBV2 and TRBJ2-1, the full variable domain is EPEVTQTPSHQVTQMGQEVILRCVPISNHLYFYWYRQILGQKVEFLVSFYNNEISEKSEIFDDQFSVERPDGSNFTLKIRSTKLEDSAMYFCASILSGTSGDSSYNEQFFGPGTRLTVL.

At least ten counts were recorded for this clonotype. The gene calls are TRBV5-1 and TRBJ2-7; the D is unclear. CDR3 length: 14 residues. Germline CDR1 reads SGHRS; CDR2 reads YFSETQ. Trimming left V 0 bases short and J 2 bases short, with 9 bases between. CDR3 DNA sequence: TGCGCCAGCAGCTTGGCCCCACAGACCTACGAGCAGTACTTC. Translated, it gives CASSLAPQTYEQYF.

This clonotype has only a few counts. This chain uses TRBV5-1 with TRBJ2-3; 11 nucleotides agree with TRBD2. V lost 4 bases, J lost 2 bases, and 6 bases stayed unmatched. Germline CDR1 reads SGHRS; CDR2 reads YFSETQ. The CDR3 runs to 16 residues. The CDR3 reads CASSILAGGTTDTQYF. DNA for the CDR3: TGCGCCAGCAGCATTCTAGCGGGGGGTACCACAGATACGCAGTATTTT.

This chain joins TRBV20-1 and TRBJ1-1; no reliable D call. Germline values: CDR1 DFQATT, CDR2 SNEGSKA (reference sequence). The CDR3 runs 13 residues. Trimming removed 3 bases at V and 0 bases at J, with 8 bases between. CDR3 sequence reads: CSASNPMNTEAFF. As DNA, the CDR3 is TGCAGTGCTAGTAATCCGATGAACACTGAAGCTTTCTTT.

V gene TRBV20-1 combines with J gene TRBJ2-1; a possible D gene is TRBD2 (5 bases). The V end lost 5 bases, the J end lost 8 bases, and 7 bases lay between the germline ends. The germline V gene encodes CDR1 DFQATT and CDR2 SNEGSKA (reference sequence). This CDR3 is 10 amino acids long. The CDR3 bases are TGCAGTGCTCAGGAGGATGAGCAGTTCTTC. Amino acid sequence: CSAQEDEQFF.

The rearrangement uses TRBV20-1 and TRBJ2-7, with 13 bases matching TRBD2. This CDR3 is 16 amino acids long. Germline trimming cut 6 bases from V and 0 bases from J; bases unmatched to any gene: 8. Germline CDR1 and CDR2: DFQATT and SNEGSKA (reference sequence). In DNA, the CDR3 is TGCAGTGCCAAGACTAGCGGGGGGACTAGCTCCTACGAGCAGTACTTC. Translating it yields CSAKTSGGTSSYEQYF.

Remarks on this clonotype: A much larger clone differs by one base, so this may be a read error. The V and J genes are TRBV20-1 and TRBJ2-3, with D uncertain. The V gene's germline CDR1 is DFQATT and CDR2 SNEGSKA (reference sequence). V was pared by 4 bases and J by 6 bases, with 8 bases between. CDR3 length: 11 amino acids. This CDR3 reads CSAMFSDTQYF. The CDR3 region has the DNA TGCAGTGCTATGTTTAGTGATACGCAGTATTTT.

Many counts were recorded for this clonotype. The junction does not match germline at one end; this may be a read error. CDR3 residues: CASSPTTDTQYF. The CDR3 DNA reads as TGTGCCAGCAGTCCGACCACAGATACGCAGTATTTT. The chain uses TRBV5-1 and TRBJ2-3; D remains ambiguous. The CDR3 length is 12 residues. Germline CDR1 and CDR2: SGHRS and YFSETQ.

The table lists this clonotype with a few counts. This chain connects TRBV5-1 to TRBJ2-7; D is possibly TRBD2 (6 bases). This CDR3 spans 14 amino acids. Germline CDR1 reads SGHRS; CDR2 reads YFSETQ. Trimming pared 0 bases from V and 3 bases from J, leaving 10 bases between. As DNA, the CDR3 is TGCGCCAGCAGCTTGGGCGGGACTTTCTACGAGCAGTACTTC. Translating it yields CASSLGGTFYEQYF.

V and J are TRBV11-2 and TRBJ2-3; 9 positions agree with TRBD2. Per the germline V gene, CDR1 is SGHAT and CDR2 is FQNNGV. V trimming: 2 bases; J trimming: 5 bases; junction bases outside the gene matches: 14. This CDR3 is 18 amino acids long. The CDR3 here is CASSLRGPGGGGRDTQYF. CDR3 sequence (DNA): TGTGCCAGCAGCTTAAGAGGGCCTGGCGGGGGGGGCAGAGATACGCAGTATTTT.

The chain combines TRBV5-1 with TRBJ1-5, with 7 bases lining up with TRBD1. With V trimmed by 0 bases and J by 7 bases, 7 bases remained unmatched. Germline CDR1 reads SGHRS; CDR2 reads YFSETQ. This CDR3 contains 15 residues. In nucleotides, the CDR3 is TGCGCCAGCAGCTTGGCAGGGGGGAATAAGCAGCCCCAGCATTTT. Amino acid sequence: CASSLAGGNKQPQHF.

V and J are TRBV6-1 and TRBJ2-7; TRBD1 matches at 7 bases. There are 15 residues in the CDR3. The V gene end was trimmed by 9 bases and the J gene end by 5 bases; junction bases not matched to a gene: 16. CDR1 MNHNS and CDR2 SASEGT come from the germline V gene. CDR3 bases: TGTGCCAGTTCTTCGGACAGGCCATCGTTCGACGAGCAGTACGTC. Amino acids: CASSSDRPSFDEQYV.

This chain links TRBV7-8 with TRBJ2-5, with 8 positions matching TRBD1. The CDR3 is 14 residues long. Germline V gene lookup returns CDR1 SGHVS and CDR2 FQNEAQ. The junction had 6 bases not matched to a gene; V was cut back by 4 bases and J by 5 bases. The chain's CDR3 is CASSSGQVVETQYF. The CDR3 DNA is TGTGCCAGCAGCTCGGGACAGGTCGTCGAGACCCAGTACTTC.

This clonotype appeared many times. The J gene is TRBJ2-7, the V gene TRBV28; TRBD1 matches 7 bases. CDR3 length equals 14 residues. Trimming at V came to 3 bases and at J to 4 bases, leaving 6 bases not matched to a gene. Germline CDR1 and CDR2: MDHEN and SYDVKM. CDR3 amino acids: CASSFLQGRYEQYF. The CDR3 DNA reads as TGTGCCAGCAGTTTTTTACAGGGGCGTTACGAGCAGTACTTC.

This clonotype showed up just a few times. The junction does not match germline at one end; this may be a read error. J is TRBJ2-4 and V is TRBV5-5; maybe TRBD2 (5 bases). The CDR3 length is 11 residues. CDR1 and CDR2 (germline): SGHKS, YYEKEE (reference sequence). The CDR3 region is CASSRGLEPDF. DNA of the CDR3: TGTGCCAGCAGCAGAGGGCTGGAGCCTGACTTC.

The chain links TRBV4-3 to TRBJ2-2; D is perhaps TRBD1 or TRBD2 (5 bases each). The CDR3 is 19 residues long. CDR1 and CDR2 (germline): LGHNA, YSLEER. Trimming took off 4 bases at V and 4 bases at J, with 25 bases between the two ends. The DNA of the CDR3 is TGCGCCAGCAGCCCGAATGACCCCCGGGACGAGGAGATCACCGGGGAGCTGTTTTTT. Encoded protein: CASSPNDPRDEEITGELFF.

The chain joins TRBV18 to TRBJ1-1, with D maybe TRBD1 (5 bases). Looked up from germline, CDR1 is KGHSH and CDR2 is LQKENI. The germline V and J ends were trimmed by 4 bases and 3 bases, with 15 bases remaining between them. This CDR3 spans 15 amino acids. In nucleotides, the CDR3 is TGTGCCAGCTCACGGGCGGGGGACCCGTACACTGAAGCTTTCTTT. Protein product: CASSRAGDPYTEAFF.

This clonotype was counted at least ten times. This chain joins TRBV12-3 or TRBV12-4 and TRBJ1-2, with D hard to call. The CDR3 loop spans 13 amino acids. Trimming removed 7 bases at V and 8 bases at J, with 17 bases between. Here the CDR3 reads CASKLSPLAGYTF. In nucleotides, the CDR3 is TGTGCCAGCAAACTCTCGCCTTTGGCGGGCTACACCTTC.

CDR3 DNA: TGTGCCAGCAGGGGACTTGACTTCAATGAGCAGTTCTTC. Translation: CASRGLDFNEQFF. The chain couples TRBV12-3 or TRBV12-4 to TRBJ2-1; possible D gene TRBD2, 6 bases. The CDR3 sequence is 13 residues long. V gave up 6 bases and J gave up 6 bases, with 12 bases separating them.

The chain uses TRBV27 and TRBJ2-5; 7 positions match TRBD2. CDR3 length: 13 residues. Germline values: CDR1 MNHEY, CDR2 SMNVEV (reference sequence). V dropped 6 bases and J dropped 5; count of bases not matched to a gene: 6. CDR3 amino acids: CASRLWGGETQYF. The CDR3 bases are TGTGCCAGCAGGTTGTGGGGAGGGGAGACCCAGTACTTC.

This sequence joins TRBV5-1 and TRBJ1-3, with D possibly matching TRBD1 (5 bases). CDR1 and CDR2 from the germline V gene are SGHRS and YFSETQ. V shed 4 bases and J shed 2 bases, with 19 bases lying between them. The CDR3 length is 17 residues. The chain's CDR3 is CASSPQPQGRAGNTIYF. CDR3 coding DNA: TGCGCCAGCAGCCCACAACCGCAGGGTAGAGCTGGAAACACCATATATTTT.

This clonotype has more than one count but fewer than ten. V usage is TRBV28 and J usage is TRBJ1-5, with D unresolved. CDR1 MDHEN and CDR2 SYDVKM come from the germline V gene. The CDR3 sequence is 13 residues long. The germline V and J ends were trimmed by 5 bases and 3 bases, with 8 bases remaining between them. The CDR3 sequence: CASSRGYNQPQHF. The CDR3 coding sequence is TGTGCCAGCAGTCGAGGGTACAATCAGCCCCAGCATTTT.